The present entry profiles one TCR beta chain with its context. V shed 1 base, J shed 2 bases, and the junction held 4 bases outside the gene matches. This CDR3 contains 14 residues. The germline V gene encodes CDR1 SQVTM and CDR2 ANQGSEA. Researchers ran the PCR with 60 Vbeta and 13 Jbeta primers. Generated by immunoSEQ multiplex PCR, the TCRdb table keeps only in-frame clones and is missing some. In the table there are 130,000 or so clones, around four fifths of which are singletons. These data belong to a study of cytomegalovirus exposure and HLA in healthy donors. The clonotype was recovered from a woman aged 45-65 years in good health and CMV-seropositive. This chain connects TRBV29-1 to TRBJ2-7; 8 bases are shared with TRBD2. The source material was PBMCs. Here the CDR3 DNA reads TGCAGCGTTGAAGGAAATAGCGGGGCCTACGAGCAGTACTTC. Translating gives CSVEGNSGAYEQYF.